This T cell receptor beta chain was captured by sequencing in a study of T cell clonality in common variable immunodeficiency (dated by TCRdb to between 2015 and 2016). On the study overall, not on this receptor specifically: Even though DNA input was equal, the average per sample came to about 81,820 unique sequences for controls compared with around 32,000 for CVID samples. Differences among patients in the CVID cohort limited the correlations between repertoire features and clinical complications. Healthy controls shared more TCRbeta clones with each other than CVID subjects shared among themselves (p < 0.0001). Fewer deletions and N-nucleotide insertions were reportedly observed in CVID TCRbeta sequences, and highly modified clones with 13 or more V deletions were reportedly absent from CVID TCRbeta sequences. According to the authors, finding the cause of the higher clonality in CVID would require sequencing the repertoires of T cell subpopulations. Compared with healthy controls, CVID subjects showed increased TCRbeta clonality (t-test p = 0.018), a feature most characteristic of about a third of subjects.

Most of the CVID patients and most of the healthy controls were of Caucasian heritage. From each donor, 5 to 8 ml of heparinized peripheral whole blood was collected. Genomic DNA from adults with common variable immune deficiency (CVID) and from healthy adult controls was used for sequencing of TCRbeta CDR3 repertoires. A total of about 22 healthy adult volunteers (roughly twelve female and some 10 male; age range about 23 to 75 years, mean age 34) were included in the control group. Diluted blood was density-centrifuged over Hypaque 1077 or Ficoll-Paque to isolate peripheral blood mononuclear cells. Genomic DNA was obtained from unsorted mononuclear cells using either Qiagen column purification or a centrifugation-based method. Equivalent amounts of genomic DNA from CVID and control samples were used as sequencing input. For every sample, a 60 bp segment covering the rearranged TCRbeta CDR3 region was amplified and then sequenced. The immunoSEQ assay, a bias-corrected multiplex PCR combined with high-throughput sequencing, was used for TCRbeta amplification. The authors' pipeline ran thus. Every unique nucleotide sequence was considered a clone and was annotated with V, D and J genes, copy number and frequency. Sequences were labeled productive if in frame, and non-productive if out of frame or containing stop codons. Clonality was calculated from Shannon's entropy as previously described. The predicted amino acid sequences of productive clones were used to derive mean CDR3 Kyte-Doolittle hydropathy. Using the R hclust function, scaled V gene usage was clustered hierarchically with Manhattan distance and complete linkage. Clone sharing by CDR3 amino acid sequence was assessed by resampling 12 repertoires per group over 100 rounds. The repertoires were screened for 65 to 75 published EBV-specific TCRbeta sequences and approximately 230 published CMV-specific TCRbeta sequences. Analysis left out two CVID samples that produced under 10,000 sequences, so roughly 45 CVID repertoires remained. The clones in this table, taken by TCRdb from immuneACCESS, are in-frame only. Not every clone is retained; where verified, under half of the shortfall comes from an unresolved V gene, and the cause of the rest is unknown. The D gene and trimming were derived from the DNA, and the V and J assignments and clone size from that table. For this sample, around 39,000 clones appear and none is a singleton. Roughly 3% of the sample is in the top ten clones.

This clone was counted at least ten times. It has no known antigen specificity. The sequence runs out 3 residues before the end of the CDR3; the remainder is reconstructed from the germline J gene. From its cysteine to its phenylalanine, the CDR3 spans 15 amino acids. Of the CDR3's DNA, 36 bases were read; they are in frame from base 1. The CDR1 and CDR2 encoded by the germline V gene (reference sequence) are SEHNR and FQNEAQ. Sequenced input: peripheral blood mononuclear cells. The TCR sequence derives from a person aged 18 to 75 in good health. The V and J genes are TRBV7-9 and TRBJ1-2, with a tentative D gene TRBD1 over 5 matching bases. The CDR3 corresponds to CASSEEGGRWGGYTF. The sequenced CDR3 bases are TGTGCCAGCAGTGAGGAGGGAGGGCGTTGGGGCGGC.